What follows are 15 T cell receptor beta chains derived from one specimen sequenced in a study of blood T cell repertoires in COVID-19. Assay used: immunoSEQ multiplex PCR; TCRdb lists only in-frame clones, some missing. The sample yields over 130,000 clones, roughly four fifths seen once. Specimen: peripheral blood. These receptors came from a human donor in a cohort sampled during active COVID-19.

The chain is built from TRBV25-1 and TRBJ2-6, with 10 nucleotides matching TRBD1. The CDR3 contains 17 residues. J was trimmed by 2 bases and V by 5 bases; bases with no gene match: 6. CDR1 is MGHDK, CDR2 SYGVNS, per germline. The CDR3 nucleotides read TGTGCCAGCAGTAGCCTTGGACAGGGGGCTGGGGCCAACGTCCTGACTTTC. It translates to CASSSLGQGAGANVLTF. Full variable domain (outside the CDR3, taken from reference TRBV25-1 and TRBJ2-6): EADIYQTPRYLVIGTGKKITLECSQTMGHDKMYWYQQDPGMELHLIHYSYGVNSTEKGDLSSESTVSRIRTEHFPLTLESARPSHTSQYLCASSSLGQGAGANVLTFGAGSRLTVL.

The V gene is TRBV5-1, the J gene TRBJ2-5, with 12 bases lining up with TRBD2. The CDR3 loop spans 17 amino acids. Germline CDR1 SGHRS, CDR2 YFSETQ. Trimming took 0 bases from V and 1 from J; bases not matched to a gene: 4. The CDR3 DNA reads TGCGCCAGCAGCTTGGAAACTAGCGGGGGGATCCAAGAGACCCAGTACTTC. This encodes CASSLETSGGIQETQYF.

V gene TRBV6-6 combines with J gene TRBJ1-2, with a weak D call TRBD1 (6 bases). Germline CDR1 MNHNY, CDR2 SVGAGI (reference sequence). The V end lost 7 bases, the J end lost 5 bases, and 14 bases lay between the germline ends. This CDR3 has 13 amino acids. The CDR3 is CASTPGTNYGYTF. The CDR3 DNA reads TGTGCCAGCACCCCCGGGACAAATTATGGCTACACCTTC.

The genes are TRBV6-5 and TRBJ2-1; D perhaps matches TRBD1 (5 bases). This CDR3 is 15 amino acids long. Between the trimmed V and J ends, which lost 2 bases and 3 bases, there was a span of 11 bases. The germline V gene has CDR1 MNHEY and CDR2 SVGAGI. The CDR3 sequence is CASSYKGRGYNEQFF. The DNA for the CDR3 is TGTGCCAGCAGTTACAAGGGAAGGGGCTACAATGAGCAGTTCTTC.

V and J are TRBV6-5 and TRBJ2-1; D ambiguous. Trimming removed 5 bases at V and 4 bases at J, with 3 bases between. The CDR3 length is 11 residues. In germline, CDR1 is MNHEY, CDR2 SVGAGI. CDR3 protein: CASSPYNEQFF. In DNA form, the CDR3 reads TGTGCCAGCAGTCCATACAATGAGCAGTTCTTC.

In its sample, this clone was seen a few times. CDR3 in amino acids: CASSEVGQGLNSNQPQHF. CDR3 bases: TGTGCCAGCAGTGAAGTGGGGCAGGGATTGAATAGCAATCAGCCCCAGCATTTT. V is TRBV6-1 and J is TRBJ1-5; TRBD1 is a possible D gene (5 bases). Looked up from germline, CDR1 is MNHNS and CDR2 is SASEGT. CDR3 length equals 18 residues. Trimming removed 1 base at V and 0 bases at J, with 16 bases between.

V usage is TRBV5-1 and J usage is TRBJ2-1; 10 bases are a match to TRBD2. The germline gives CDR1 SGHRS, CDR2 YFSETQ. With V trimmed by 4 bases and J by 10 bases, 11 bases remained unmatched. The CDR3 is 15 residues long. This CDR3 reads CASSASSGGQGEQFF. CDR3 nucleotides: TGCGCCAGCAGCGCCTCTAGCGGGGGCCAAGGGGAGCAGTTCTTC.

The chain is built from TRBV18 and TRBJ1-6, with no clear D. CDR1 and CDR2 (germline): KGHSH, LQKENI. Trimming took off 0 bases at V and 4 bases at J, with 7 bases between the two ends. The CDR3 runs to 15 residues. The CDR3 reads CASSPPPDYNSPLHF. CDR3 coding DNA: TGTGCCAGCTCACCACCGCCAGATTATAATTCACCCCTCCACTTT.

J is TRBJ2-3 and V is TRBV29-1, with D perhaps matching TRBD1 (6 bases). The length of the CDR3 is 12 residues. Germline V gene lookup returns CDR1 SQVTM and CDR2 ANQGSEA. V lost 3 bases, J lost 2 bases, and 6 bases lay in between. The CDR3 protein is CSVEGATDTQYF. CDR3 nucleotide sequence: TGCAGCGTTGAGGGGGCCACAGATACGCAGTATTTT.

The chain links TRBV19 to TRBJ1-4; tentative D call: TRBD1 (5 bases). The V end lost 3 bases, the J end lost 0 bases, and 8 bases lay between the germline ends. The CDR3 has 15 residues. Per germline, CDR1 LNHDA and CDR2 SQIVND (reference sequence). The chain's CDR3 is CASSIREATNEKLFF. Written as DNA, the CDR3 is TGTGCCAGTAGTATCAGGGAAGCAACTAATGAAAAACTGTTTTTT.

As DNA, the CDR3 is TGTGCCAGCAGTTACCCCCAACAGTCCCGAGATCTGAACACTGAAGCTTTCTTT. This sequence encodes CASSYPQQSRDLNTEAFF. The chain links TRBV6-8 to TRBJ1-1; D ambiguous. Germline V gene data show CDR1 as MNHGY and CDR2 as SAAAGT. The CDR3 is 18 amino acids. V lost 2 bases and J 0 bases, leaving 19 bases between the germline ends.

Here the CDR3 reads CASSQPRQGARYGYTF. For the CDR3, the DNA is TGCGCCAGCAGCCAACCCCGACAGGGGGCTAGGTATGGCTACACCTTC. The J gene is TRBJ1-2, the V gene TRBV4-1; 10 bases fit TRBD1. The germline V gene encodes CDR1 MGHRA and CDR2 YSYEKL. The J segment lost 5 bases and the V segment lost 2 bases, leaving 8 bases of the junction unmatched. CDR3 size: 16 residues.

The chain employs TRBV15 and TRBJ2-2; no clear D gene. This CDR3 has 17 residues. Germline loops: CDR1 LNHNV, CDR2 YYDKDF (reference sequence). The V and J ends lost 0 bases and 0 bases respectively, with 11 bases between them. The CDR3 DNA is TGTGCCACCAGCAGAGACAGGAATATACCGAACACCGGGGAGCTGTTTTTT. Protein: CATSRDRNIPNTGELFF.

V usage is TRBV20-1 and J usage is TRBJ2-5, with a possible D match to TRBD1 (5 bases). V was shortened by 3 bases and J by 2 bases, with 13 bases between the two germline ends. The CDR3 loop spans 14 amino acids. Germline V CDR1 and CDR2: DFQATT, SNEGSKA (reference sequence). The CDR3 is CSASAGPKQETQYF. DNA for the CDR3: TGCAGTGCTAGTGCAGGGCCGAAGCAAGAGACCCAGTACTTC.

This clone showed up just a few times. The CDR3 here is CASSKPGDTQYF. The CDR3 DNA reads as TGTGCCAGCTCCAAACCGGGTGATACGCAGTATTTT. This chain uses TRBV7-9 with TRBJ2-3; D is undetermined. This CDR3 spans 12 amino acids. Germline assignment: CDR1 SEHNR and CDR2 FQNEAQ (reference sequence). The V end was cut by 8 bases, the J end by 6 bases, with 12 bases between.